This T cell receptor (beta chain) was recovered during a study of T cell changes during pregnancy in multiple sclerosis. This CDR3 is built from 14 residues. Trimming cost V 5 bases and J 2 bases, with 13 bases left between them. Germline lookup yields CDR1 SGHTA and CDR2 FQGNSA. TCRdb's copy holds only in-frame clones and misses some; the assay was immunoSEQ multiplex PCR. The table has some 93,000 clones, 91% seen once. This sequence was found in a female donor in good health, enrolled as a control in a pregnancy study. V and J are TRBV7-2 and TRBJ2-7, with a possible D match to TRBD1 (5 bases). Material: peripheral blood, obtained after pregnancy. The CDR3 DNA follows: TGTGCCAGCAGCCAACACACAGGACCCTACGAGCAGTACTTC. This codes for CASSQHTGPYEQYF.